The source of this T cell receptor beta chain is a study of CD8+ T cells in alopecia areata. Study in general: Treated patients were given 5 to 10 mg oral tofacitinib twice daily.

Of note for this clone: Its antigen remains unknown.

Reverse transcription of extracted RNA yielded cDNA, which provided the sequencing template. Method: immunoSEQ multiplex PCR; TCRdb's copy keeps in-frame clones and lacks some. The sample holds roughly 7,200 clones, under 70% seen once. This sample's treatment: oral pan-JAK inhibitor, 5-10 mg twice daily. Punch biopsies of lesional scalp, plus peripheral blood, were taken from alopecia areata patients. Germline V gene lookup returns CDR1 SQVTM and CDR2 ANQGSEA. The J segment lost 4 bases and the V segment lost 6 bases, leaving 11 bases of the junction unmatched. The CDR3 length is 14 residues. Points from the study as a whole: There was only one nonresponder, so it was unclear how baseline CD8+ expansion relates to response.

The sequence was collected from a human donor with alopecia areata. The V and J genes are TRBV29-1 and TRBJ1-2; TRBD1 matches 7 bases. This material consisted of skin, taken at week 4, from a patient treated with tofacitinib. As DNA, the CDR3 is TGCAGCGTCGGCGCCAGGGACAGTGGCTATGGCTACACCTTC. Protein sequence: CSVGARDSGYGYTF. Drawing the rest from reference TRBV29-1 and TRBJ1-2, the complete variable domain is SAVISQKPSRDICQRGTSLTIQCQVDSQVTMMFWYRQQPGQSLTLIATANQGSEATYESGFVIDKFPISRPNLTFSTLTVSNMSPEDSSIYLCSVGARDSGYGYTFGSGTRLTVV.